This T cell receptor beta chain was captured by sequencing in a study of T cells after yellow fever vaccination. Findings and limits, study-wide: Contaminants from the bulk population, in the form of abundant clonotypes, could be found in FACS-sorted repertoires.

This clonotype occurred a few times. What it binds is not known. TCRdb fed the 5' RACE reads into MiXCR, producing one record per CDR3 protein. The sample has 450,000 to 550,000 distinct CDR3 sequences, about a fifth seen once; the top ten hold about 16%. This CDR3 is 11 amino acids long. The germline V gene has CDR1 MDHEN and CDR2 SYDVKM. V and J are TRBV28 and TRBJ1-1, with D unclear. The source was PBMCs, collected roughly 20 days after the first yellow fever vaccination. The TCR comes from a man aged 18 to 35 who received the YFV17D yellow fever vaccine. This CDR3 is CVSTVNTEAFF. CDR3 DNA sequence: TGTGTTAGCACGGTGAACACTGAAGCTTTCTTT.